The sequence of this TCR beta chain was determined in a study of blood T cell repertoires in COVID-19. On the study more broadly: The United States, Italy and Spain supplied acute and convalescent COVID-19 samples.

Looked up from germline, CDR1 is GTSNPN and CDR2 is SVGIG (reference sequence). The CDR3 consists of 15 residues. Trimming left V 4 bases short and J 8 bases short, with 18 bases between. Authors' methods: Reference gene primer amplification gave estimated nucleated cell counts. The protocol was immunoSEQ multiplex PCR, while the TCRdb copy is restricted to in-frame clones and leaves out a portion. V and J calls and clone size follow that table, whereas D and trimming were derived from the DNA. The sample consists of around 50,000 clones, 80% to 90% of them appearing once. The sample comprised peripheral blood. The TCR originated in a woman of 80 years or more with acute or convalescent COVID-19. The chain employs TRBV30 and TRBJ1-6; tentative D call: TRBD1 (6 bases). The CDR3 nucleotides read TGTGCCTGGACCCTTCCAGGCAGGACAGATTCACCCCTCCACTTT. It codes for CAWTLPGRTDSPLHF.